The 3 T cell receptor beta chains reported below all come from one sample, sequenced in a study of T cell repertoires in cytomegalovirus infection. TCRdb used MiXCR to reprocess the reads, holding one entry per CDR3 protein. The table includes some 320,000 distinct CDR3 sequences, roughly 29% detected once. No antigen is known for these receptors. Here the sequenced sample was cultured PBMCs, taken from culture after CMV antigen stimulation. The origin of the receptors is a human donor in good health (CMV status not recorded). Some clones in this sample may be carry-over from other donors' samples.

In this sample, this clonotype turned up many times. This rearrangement joins TRBV7-8 to TRBJ2-1, with TRBD2 identical over 13 bases. This CDR3 comprises 17 residues. J lost 10 bases, V lost 0 bases, and 9 bases had no gene match. From germline, CDR1 is SGHVS and CDR2 FQNEAQ. The CDR3 DNA reads as TGTGCCAGCAGCTTAGCCCTCATCGGGACTAGCGGGAACGAGCAGTTCTTC. Residues: CASSLALIGTSGNEQFF.

This clonotype appeared once. V usage is TRBV19 and J usage is TRBJ2-1, with 8 nucleotides matching TRBD2. V gave up 6 bases and J gave up 4 bases; unmatched junction bases: 11. Looked up from germline, CDR1 is LNHDA and CDR2 is SQIVND (reference sequence). There are 16 residues in the CDR3. CDR3 bases: TGTGCCAGTAGCCTGGAGGGCGGGAGGCATTACAATGAGCAGTTCTTC. Translated, it gives CASSLEGGRHYNEQFF.

This clonotype was seen only a few times. The V and J genes are TRBV24-1 and TRBJ1-2; tentatively, D is TRBD1 (6 bases). The V end was cut by 7 bases, the J end by 0 bases, with 17 bases between. Looked up from germline, CDR1 is KGHDR and CDR2 is SFDVKD. This CDR3 contains 16 residues. The DNA for the CDR3 is TGTGCCACCAGCGACGGGACACTATCCCCTAACTATGGCTACACCTTC. It encodes CATSDGTLSPNYGYTF.